A selection of T cell receptor beta chains follows, all from one sample in a study of CD8 T cells in Susac syndrome. MiXCR was run by TCRdb on the immunoSEQ multiplex PCR reads, yielding one entry per CDR3 protein. The data contain about 170,000 distinct CDR3 sequences, roughly 95% of them singletons. Sample: CD4+ T cells from PBMCs. These TCRs come from a human donor with Susac syndrome. The CDR3 runs from the conserved cysteine through the conserved F or W. The order of the fields is V gene, clone size, J gene, D gene, CDR3 protein, CDR3 DNA. D genes are given only for firm matches. Some rows mark clone size as missing; the rest say once, few, many or name a class of expanded clone.

v_gene: TRBV5-6
abundance: -
j_gene: TRBJ1-3
d_gene: -
CDR3aa: CASSFEGGSGNTIYF
CDR3nt: TGTGCCAGCAGCTTTGAGGGGGGCTCTGGAAACACCATATATTTT

v_gene: TRBV7-2
abundance: -
j_gene: TRBJ2-1
d_gene: -
CDR3aa: CASSLDVGPNEQFF
CDR3nt: TGTGCCAGCAGCTTAGATGTTGGACCCAATGAGCAGTTCTTC

v_gene: TRBV5-1
abundance: -
j_gene: TRBJ2-4
d_gene: -
CDR3aa: CASSSTGLAKNIQYF
CDR3nt: TGCGCCAGCAGCTCGACAGGTCTAGCCAAAAACATTCAGTACTTC

v_gene: TRBV7-2
abundance: -
j_gene: TRBJ2-1
d_gene: -
CDR3aa: CASSLPLSSYNEQFF
CDR3nt: TGTGCCAGCAGCTTACCCTTGAGCTCCTACAATGAGCAGTTCTTC

v_gene: TRBV3-1
abundance: -
j_gene: TRBJ2-2
d_gene: -
CDR3aa: CASSQEGIGELFF
CDR3nt: TGTGCCAGCAGCCAAGAGGGAATCGGGGAGCTGTTTTTT

v_gene: TRBV18
abundance: few
j_gene: TRBJ1-5
d_gene: TRBD1
CDR3aa: CASSPRDRNQPQHF
CDR3nt: TGTGCCAGCTCACCACGGGACAGAAATCAGCCCCAGCATTTT

v_gene: TRBV5-6
abundance: -
j_gene: TRBJ2-4
d_gene: -
CDR3aa: CASSVNRAKNIQYF
CDR3nt: TGTGCCAGCAGCGTAAATAGAGCCAAAAACATTCAGTACTTC

v_gene: TRBV11-2
abundance: -
j_gene: TRBJ2-6
d_gene: TRBD2
CDR3aa: CASSSSGGATGANVLTF
CDR3nt: TGTGCCAGCAGCTCCTCGGGGGGAGCGACTGGGGCCAACGTCCTGACTTTC

v_gene: TRBV5-4
abundance: -
j_gene: TRBJ2-5
d_gene: -
CDR3aa: CASSPNNDGWETQYF
CDR3nt: TGTGCCAGCAGCCCAAACAACGACGGCTGGGAGACCCAGTACTTC

v_gene: TRBV7-2
abundance: -
j_gene: TRBJ2-7
d_gene: -
CDR3aa: CATTEGSPEQYF
CDR3nt: TGTGCCACTACGGAGGGCTCCCCCGAGCAGTACTTC

v_gene: TRBV3-1
abundance: -
j_gene: TRBJ2-7
d_gene: -
CDR3aa: CASSPTGAYEQYF
CDR3nt: TGTGCCAGCAGCCCCACAGGAGCCTACGAGCAGTACTTC

v_gene: TRBV20-1
abundance: -
j_gene: TRBJ2-7
d_gene: TRBD2
CDR3aa: CSAPKAGAIGEQYF
CDR3nt: TGCAGTGCGCCCAAGGCGGGAGCCATCGGGGAGCAGTACTTC

v_gene: TRBV19
abundance: -
j_gene: TRBJ2-1
d_gene: -
CDR3aa: CASSMYGGDEQFF
CDR3nt: TGTGCCAGTAGTATGTATGGAGGGGATGAGCAGTTCTTC

v_gene: TRBV29-1
abundance: -
j_gene: TRBJ2-1
d_gene: TRBD1
CDR3aa: CSVIGQGVYNEQFF
CDR3nt: TGCAGCGTAATAGGACAGGGGGTCTACAATGAGCAGTTCTTC

v_gene: TRBV30
abundance: -
j_gene: TRBJ2-1
d_gene: TRBD1
CDR3aa: CAWSVGRGQNNEQFF
CDR3nt: TGTGCCTGGAGTGTAGGAAGGGGACAGAACAATGAGCAGTTCTTC

v_gene: TRBV30
abundance: -
j_gene: TRBJ2-3
d_gene: -
CDR3aa: CAWSVQSEDTQYF
CDR3nt: TGTGCCTGGAGTGTACAGTCGGAGGATACGCAGTATTTT

v_gene: TRBV30
abundance: once
j_gene: TRBJ2-1
d_gene: TRBD2
CDR3aa: CAWSTGLAHYNEQFF
CDR3nt: TGTGCCTGGAGTACGGGACTAGCGCACTACAATGAGCAGTTCTTC

v_gene: TRBV28
abundance: -
j_gene: TRBJ2-5
d_gene: -
CDR3aa: CASQISFDGMRETQYF
CDR3nt: TGTGCCAGCCAAATCTCCTTCGACGGCATGAGGGAGACCCAGTACTTC

v_gene: TRBV12-3/TRBV12-4
abundance: -
j_gene: TRBJ1-2
d_gene: TRBD1
CDR3aa: CASSRGQGYGYTF
CDR3nt: TGTGCCAGCAGTAGAGGACAGGGCTATGGCTACACCTTC

v_gene: TRBV19
abundance: -
j_gene: TRBJ1-1
d_gene: -
CDR3aa: CASSIRREAEAFF
CDR3nt: TGTGCCAGTAGTATCCGGCGCGAGGCTGAAGCTTTCTTT

v_gene: TRBV20-1
abundance: -
j_gene: TRBJ1-6
d_gene: -
CDR3aa: CSARGIQPLGHTSPLHF
CDR3nt: TGCAGTGCTAGAGGTATCCAGCCCCTGGGTCATACTTCACCCCTCCACTTT

v_gene: TRBV18
abundance: -
j_gene: TRBJ2-3
d_gene: -
CDR3aa: CASSPAGTSTDTQYF
CDR3nt: TGTGCCAGCTCACCGGCCGGGACTAGCACAGATACGCAGTATTTT

v_gene: TRBV29-1
abundance: -
j_gene: TRBJ1-2
d_gene: -
CDR3aa: CSVEDSRGGYTF
CDR3nt: TGCAGCGTTGAAGATTCCCGGGGTGGCTACACCTTC

v_gene: TRBV5-6
abundance: once
j_gene: TRBJ2-3
d_gene: -
CDR3aa: CASSLRDGTDTQYF
CDR3nt: TGTGCCAGCAGCTTGAGGGACGGCACAGATACGCAGTATTTT

v_gene: TRBV28
abundance: -
j_gene: TRBJ1-2
d_gene: -
CDR3aa: CASAVPLYGYTF
CDR3nt: TGTGCCAGCGCGGTCCCCCTCTATGGCTACACCTTC

v_gene: TRBV28
abundance: -
j_gene: TRBJ2-7
d_gene: TRBD1
CDR3aa: CATRSGQSYEQYF
CDR3nt: TGTGCCACCAGATCGGGACAGTCCTACGAGCAGTACTTC

v_gene: TRBV5-4
abundance: -
j_gene: TRBJ2-5
d_gene: TRBD1
CDR3aa: CASSTTGAQETQYF
CDR3nt: TGTGCCAGCAGCACTACAGGGGCCCAAGAGACCCAGTACTTC

v_gene: TRBV9
abundance: once
j_gene: TRBJ2-7
d_gene: -
CDR3aa: CASSSGAAAYEQYF
CDR3nt: TGTGCCAGCAGCTCAGGGGCCGCAGCCTACGAGCAGTACTTC

v_gene: TRBV14
abundance: once
j_gene: TRBJ2-6
d_gene: -
CDR3aa: CASSQTSGANVLTF
CDR3nt: TGTGCCAGCAGCCAAACGTCTGGGGCCAACGTCCTGACTTTC

v_gene: TRBV7-3
abundance: -
j_gene: TRBJ2-5
d_gene: TRBD1
CDR3aa: CASSLNRGETQYF
CDR3nt: TGTGCCAGCAGCCTTAACAGGGGCGAGACCCAGTACTTC

v_gene: TRBV20-1
abundance: -
j_gene: TRBJ2-3
d_gene: -
CDR3aa: CSATGPTDTQYF
CDR3nt: TGCAGTGCCACGGGACCCACAGATACGCAGTATTTT